This T cell receptor (beta chain) was sequenced during a study of shared clonotypes between healthy human individuals. The study's findings and limits: Depth was large, yet rarefaction showed that sorted-subset sequencing was incomplete. Sampling covered nothing but blood. Tissue TCR repertoires likely differ from those found in blood.

On this clone itself: The target antigen is unknown.

The naive CD8 population came from CD45RO-negative cells selected for CCR7, without terminally differentiated effector memory CD45RA+ cells. There were no recent acute infections or vaccinations among the donors, who were healthy HIV-negative adults. From germline, CDR1 is SEHNR and CDR2 FQNEAQ (reference sequence). V was shortened by 3 bases and J by 3 bases, with 12 bases between the two germline ends. The CDR3 has 14 residues. The assay used deep level. Repertoires were generated with immunoSEQ multiplex PCR, while TCRdb's copy carries only in-frame clones and drops some. The table lists around 640,000 clones, about 96% of them singletons.

Sequencing used naive CD8+ T cells sorted from blood. V is TRBV7-9 and J is TRBJ2-7, with D tentatively TRBD2 (5 bases). The clonotype originates from a woman aged 30 to 39 in good health. DNA for the CDR3: TGTGCCAGCAGCTTTGGAGGTAACGGCTACGAGCAGTACTTC. Its protein is CASSFGGNGYEQYF.